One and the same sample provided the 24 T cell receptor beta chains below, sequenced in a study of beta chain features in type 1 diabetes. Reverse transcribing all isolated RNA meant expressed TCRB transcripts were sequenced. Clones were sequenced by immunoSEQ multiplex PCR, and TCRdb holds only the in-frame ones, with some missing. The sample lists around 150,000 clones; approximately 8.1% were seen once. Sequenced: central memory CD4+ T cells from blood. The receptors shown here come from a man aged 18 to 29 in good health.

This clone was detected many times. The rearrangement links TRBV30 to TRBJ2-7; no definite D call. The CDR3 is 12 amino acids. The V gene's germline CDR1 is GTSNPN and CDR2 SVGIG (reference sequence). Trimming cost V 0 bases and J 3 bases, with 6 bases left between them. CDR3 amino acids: CAWSVAGYEQYF. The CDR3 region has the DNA TGTGCCTGGAGTGTAGCAGGCTACGAGCAGTACTTC.

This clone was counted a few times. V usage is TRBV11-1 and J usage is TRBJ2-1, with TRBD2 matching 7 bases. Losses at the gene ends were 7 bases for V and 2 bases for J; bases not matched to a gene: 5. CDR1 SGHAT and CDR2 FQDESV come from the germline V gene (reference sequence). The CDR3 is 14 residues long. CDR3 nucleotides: TGTGCCAGCAAAGGAGGACTAGCCTACAATGAGCAGTTCTTC. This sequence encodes CASKGGLAYNEQFF. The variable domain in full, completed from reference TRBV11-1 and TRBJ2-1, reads EAEVAQSPRYKITEKSQAVAFWCDPISGHATLYWYRQILGQGPELLVQFQDESVVDDSQLPKDRFSAERLKGVDSTLKIQPAELGDSAMYLCASKGGLAYNEQFFGPGTRLTVL.

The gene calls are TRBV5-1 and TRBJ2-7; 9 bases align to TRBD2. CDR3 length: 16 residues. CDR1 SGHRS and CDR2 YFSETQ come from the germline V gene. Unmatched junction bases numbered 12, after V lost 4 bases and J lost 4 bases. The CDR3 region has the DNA TGCGCCAGCAGCATAAAGACAGCGGGGGGAAATTACGAGCAGTACTTC. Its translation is CASSIKTAGGNYEQYF.

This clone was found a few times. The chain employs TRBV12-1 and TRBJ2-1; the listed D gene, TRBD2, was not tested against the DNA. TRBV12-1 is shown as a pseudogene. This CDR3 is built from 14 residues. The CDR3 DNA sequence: TGTGCCAGCAGTCCACTAATCCCAGCAATTGAGCAGTTCTTC. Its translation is CASSPLIPAIEQFF.

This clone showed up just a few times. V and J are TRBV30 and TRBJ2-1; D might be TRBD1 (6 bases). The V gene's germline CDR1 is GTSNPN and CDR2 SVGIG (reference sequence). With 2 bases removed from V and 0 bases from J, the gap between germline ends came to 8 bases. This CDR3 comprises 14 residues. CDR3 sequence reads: CAWSRGSSYNEQFF. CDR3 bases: TGTGCCTGGAGTAGGGGGAGCTCCTACAATGAGCAGTTCTTC.

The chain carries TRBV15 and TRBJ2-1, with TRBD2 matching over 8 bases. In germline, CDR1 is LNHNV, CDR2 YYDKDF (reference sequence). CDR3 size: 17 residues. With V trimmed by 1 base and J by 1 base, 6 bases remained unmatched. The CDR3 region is CATSRVRTSGSYNEQFF. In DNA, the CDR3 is TGTGCCACCAGCAGAGTTCGCACTAGCGGTTCCTACAATGAGCAGTTCTTC.

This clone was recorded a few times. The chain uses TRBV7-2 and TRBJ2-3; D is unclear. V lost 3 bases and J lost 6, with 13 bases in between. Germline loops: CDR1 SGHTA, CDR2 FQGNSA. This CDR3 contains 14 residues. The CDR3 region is CASSFPSYTDTQYF. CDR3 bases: TGTGCCAGCAGCTTTCCCAGTTACACCGATACGCAGTATTTT.

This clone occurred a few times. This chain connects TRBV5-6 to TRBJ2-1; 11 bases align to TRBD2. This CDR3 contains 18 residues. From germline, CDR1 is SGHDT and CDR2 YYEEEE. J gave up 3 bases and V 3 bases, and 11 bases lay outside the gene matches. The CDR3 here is CASSSELRTSGHYNEQFF. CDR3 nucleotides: TGTGCCAGCAGCTCAGAGTTGCGGACTAGCGGGCACTACAATGAGCAGTTCTTC.

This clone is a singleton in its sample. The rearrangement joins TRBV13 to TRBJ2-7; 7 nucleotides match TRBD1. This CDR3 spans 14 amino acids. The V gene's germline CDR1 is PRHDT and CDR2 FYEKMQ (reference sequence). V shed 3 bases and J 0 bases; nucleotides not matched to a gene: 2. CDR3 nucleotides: TGTGCCAGCAGCTTGGGACAGTACTCCTACGAGCAGTACTTC. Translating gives CASSLGQYSYEQYF.

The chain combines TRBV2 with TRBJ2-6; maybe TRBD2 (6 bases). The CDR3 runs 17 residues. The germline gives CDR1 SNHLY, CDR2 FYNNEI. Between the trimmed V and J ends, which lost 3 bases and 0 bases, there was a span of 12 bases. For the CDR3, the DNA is TGTGCCAGCAGTGAGAGGATGGGGGGCTCTGGGGCCAACGTCCTGACTTTC. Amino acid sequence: CASSERMGGSGANVLTF.

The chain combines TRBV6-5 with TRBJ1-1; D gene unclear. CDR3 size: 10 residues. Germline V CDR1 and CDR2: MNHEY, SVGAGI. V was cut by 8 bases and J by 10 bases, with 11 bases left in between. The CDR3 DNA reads TGTGCCAGCGTAACTAGGAGAGCTTTCTTT. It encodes CASVTRRAFF.

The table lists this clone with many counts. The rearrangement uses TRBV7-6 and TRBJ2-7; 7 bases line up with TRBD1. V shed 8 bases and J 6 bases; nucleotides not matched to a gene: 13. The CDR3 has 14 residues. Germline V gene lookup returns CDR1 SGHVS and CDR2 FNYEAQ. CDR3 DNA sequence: TGTGCCAGCGATAGACAGGGAGAACCCGGCGAGCAGTACTTC. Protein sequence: CASDRQGEPGEQYF.

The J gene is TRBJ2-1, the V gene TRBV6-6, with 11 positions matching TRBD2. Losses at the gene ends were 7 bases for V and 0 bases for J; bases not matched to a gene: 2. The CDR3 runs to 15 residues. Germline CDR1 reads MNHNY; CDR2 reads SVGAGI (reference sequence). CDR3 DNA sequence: TGTGCCAGCAATCTAGCGGGGGGCTCCTACAATGAGCAGTTCTTC. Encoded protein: CASNLAGGSYNEQFF.

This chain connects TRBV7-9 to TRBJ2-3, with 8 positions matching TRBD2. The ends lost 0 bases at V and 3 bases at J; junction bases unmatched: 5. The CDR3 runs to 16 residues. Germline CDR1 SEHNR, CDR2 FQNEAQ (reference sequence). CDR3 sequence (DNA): TGTGCCAGCAGCTTAGCGCGAGCGGGAGTTACAGATACGCAGTATTTT. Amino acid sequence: CASSLARAGVTDTQYF.

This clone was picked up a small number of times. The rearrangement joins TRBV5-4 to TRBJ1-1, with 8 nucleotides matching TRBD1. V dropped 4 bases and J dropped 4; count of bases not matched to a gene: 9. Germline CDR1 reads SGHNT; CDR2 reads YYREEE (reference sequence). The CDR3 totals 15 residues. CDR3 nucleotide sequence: TGTGCCAGCAGCCGCCAGGACAGGGCCGTCACTGAAGCTTTCTTT. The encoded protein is CASSRQDRAVTEAFF.

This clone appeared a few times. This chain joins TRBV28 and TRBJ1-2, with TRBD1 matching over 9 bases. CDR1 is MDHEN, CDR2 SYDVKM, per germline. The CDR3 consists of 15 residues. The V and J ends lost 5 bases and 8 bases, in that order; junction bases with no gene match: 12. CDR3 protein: CASSNLLRTGDGYTF. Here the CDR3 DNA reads TGTGCCAGCAGTAACCTACTTAGGACAGGGGACGGCTACACCTTC.

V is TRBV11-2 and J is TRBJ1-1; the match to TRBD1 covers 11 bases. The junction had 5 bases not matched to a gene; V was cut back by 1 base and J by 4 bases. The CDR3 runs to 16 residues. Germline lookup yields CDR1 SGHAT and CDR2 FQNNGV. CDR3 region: CASSLVAGTGGTEAFF. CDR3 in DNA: TGTGCCAGCAGCTTAGTTGCCGGGACAGGGGGCACTGAAGCTTTCTTT.

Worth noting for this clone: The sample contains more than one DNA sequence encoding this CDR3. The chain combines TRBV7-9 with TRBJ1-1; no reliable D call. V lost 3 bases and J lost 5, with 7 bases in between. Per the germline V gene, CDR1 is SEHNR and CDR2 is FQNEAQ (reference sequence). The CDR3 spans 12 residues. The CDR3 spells CASSFPGTEAFF. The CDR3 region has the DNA TGTGCCAGCAGCTTCCCGGGAACTGAAGCTTTCTTT.

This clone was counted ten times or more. The CDR3 nucleotides are TGTGCCAGCAGCTTAAGAGGGGGCTTTAACGGGGAGCTGTTTTTT. This gives the protein CASSLRGGFNGELFF. The chain uses TRBV7-2 and TRBJ2-2; TRBD1 matches 7 bases. In germline, CDR1 is SGHTA, CDR2 FQGNSA. After removal of 2 bases from V and 7 bases from J, the junction contained 7 bases not matched to a gene. The CDR3 has 15 residues.

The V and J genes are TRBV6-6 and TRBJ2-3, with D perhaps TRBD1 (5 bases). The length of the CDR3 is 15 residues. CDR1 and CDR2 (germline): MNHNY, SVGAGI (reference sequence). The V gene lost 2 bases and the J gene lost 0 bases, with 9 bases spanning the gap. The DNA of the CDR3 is TGTGCCAGCAGTTACCAGACAGACAGCACAGATACGCAGTATTTT. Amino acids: CASSYQTDSTDTQYF.

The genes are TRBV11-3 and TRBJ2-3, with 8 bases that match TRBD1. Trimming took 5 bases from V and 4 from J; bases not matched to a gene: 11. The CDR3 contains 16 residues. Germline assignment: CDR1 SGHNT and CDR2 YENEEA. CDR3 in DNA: TGTGCCAGCAGCCCCGGGACAGGTTGGTTGTCAGATACGCAGTATTTT. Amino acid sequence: CASSPGTGWLSDTQYF.

The CDR3 nucleotides are TGTGCCAGCAGCACTGGACAGGGCGGCCCCTATGGCTACACCTTC. This gives the protein CASSTGQGGPYGYTF. V and J are TRBV7-2 and TRBJ1-2; 8 positions match TRBD1. Trimming took 5 bases from V and 4 from J; bases not matched to a gene: 9. Germline loops: CDR1 SGHTA, CDR2 FQGNSA. CDR3 length: 15 residues.

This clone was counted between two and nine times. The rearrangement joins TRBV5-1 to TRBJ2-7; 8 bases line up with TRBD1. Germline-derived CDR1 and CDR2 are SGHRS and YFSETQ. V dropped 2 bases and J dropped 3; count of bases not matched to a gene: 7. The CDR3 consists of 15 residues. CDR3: CASSFEYRGNYEQYF. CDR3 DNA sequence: TGCGCCAGCAGCTTCGAGTACAGGGGGAACTACGAGCAGTACTTC. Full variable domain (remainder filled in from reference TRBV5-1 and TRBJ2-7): KAGVTQTPRYLIKTRGQQVTLSCSPISGHRSVSWYQQTPGQGLQFLFEYFSETQRNKGNFPGRFSGRQFSNSRSEMNVSTLELGDSALYLCASSFEYRGNYEQYFGPGTRLTVT.

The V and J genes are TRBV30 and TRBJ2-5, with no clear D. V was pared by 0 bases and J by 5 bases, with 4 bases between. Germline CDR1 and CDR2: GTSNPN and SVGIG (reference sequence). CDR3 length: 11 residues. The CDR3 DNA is TGTGCCTGGAGTGTGGGCGAGACCCAGTACTTC. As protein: CAWSVGETQYF.